The entry below describes one T cell receptor (beta chain). The sample is drawn from a study of blood T cell repertoires in COVID-19. Germline V CDR1 and CDR2: SEHNR, FQNEAQ (reference sequence). Trimming removed 5 bases from V and 8 bases from J; junction bases left unmatched: 8. CDR3 length: 13 residues. Profiling relied on immunoSEQ multiplex PCR, and the TCRdb table lists in-frame clones only, not all of them. Among 150,000 to 200,000 clones listed, under 85% were seen once. Sequenced input: PBMCs or T cells enriched from blood (not recorded which). The V gene is TRBV7-9, the J gene TRBJ1-2; 7 bases are a match to TRBD1. This TCR came from a man aged 50 to 59 who had recovered from COVID-19. The CDR3 DNA is TGTGCCAGCAGCGCGACAGGGTACCAGGGCTACACCTTC. Its protein is CASSATGYQGYTF.